This is a list of T cell receptor beta chains from one sample in a study of control samples from healthy donors and cancer patients. TCRdb keeps only in-frame clones here, not all; method: immunoSEQ multiplex PCR. The sample shows more than 85,000 clones, just over 90% of them seen only once. Sequencing input: blood. All receptors derive from a woman aged 18-29 years in good health. Both conserved end residues are part of each CDR3. D genes are given only for firm matches. The size entry is marked missing in some rows and otherwise reads once, few, many or a size class.

d_call,j_call,clone_size,v_call,cdr3_nt,cdr3_aa
NA,TRBJ1-2,NA,TRBV19,TGTGCCAGTAGTATAAATTTCCAGGGTTATGGCTACACCTTC,CASSINFQGYGYTF
TRBD2,TRBJ2-7,NA,TRBV4-3,TGCGCCAGCAGCCAGCAAGCGGGAGGGCCCTACGAGCAGTACTTC,CASSQQAGGPYEQYF
NA,TRBJ1-3,once,TRBV28,TGTGCGGGACGACGTGGAAACACCATATATTTT,CAGRRGNTIYF
NA,TRBJ2-1,NA,TRBV10-1,TGCGCCAGCAGTGATAAGGACTGGGATGAGCAGTTCTTC,CASSDKDWDEQFF
NA,TRBJ2-5,NA,TRBV7-2,TGTGCCAGCAGCTTCCCAACGCCGGGAAAACAAGAGACCCAGTACTTC,CASSFPTPGKQETQYF
NA,TRBJ1-5,NA,TRBV6-5,TGTGCCAGCAGTCCGACAGGCTATAGCAATCAGCCCCAGCATTTT,CASSPTGYSNQPQHF
TRBD1,TRBJ2-7,NA,TRBV6-5,TGTGCCAGCAGTAGGTCCGGGACAGGGTGGGACGAGCAGTACTTC,CASSRSGTGWDEQYF
NA,TRBJ2-5,NA,TRBV12-3/TRBV12-4,TGTGCCAGCAGTTTACCACGATCGACCCAGTACTTC,CASSLPRSTQYF
NA,TRBJ1-1,NA,TRBV4-1,TGCGCCAGCAGCCAAGTTTGGAGGACACAGAACACTGAAGCTTTCTTT,CASSQVWRTQNTEAFF
NA,TRBJ1-1,once,TRBV5-1,TGCGCCAGCATATCCAGGACGAACACTGAAGCTTTCTTT,CASISRTNTEAFF
NA,TRBJ1-2,NA,TRBV5-1,TGCGCCAGCAGCCTAAACCTACCTGAGGGGCGGTATGGCTACACCTTC,CASSLNLPEGRYGYTF
NA,TRBJ2-7,NA,TRBV7-9,TGTGCCAGCTTCGGGGGAAGCTCCTACGAGCAGTACTTC,CASFGGSSYEQYF
TRBD2,TRBJ2-3,NA,TRBV5-1,TGCGCCAGCAGCTTGGATCCGGCGGGGGGTAGCACAGATACGCAGTATTTT,CASSLDPAGGSTDTQYF
NA,TRBJ1-2,NA,TRBV2,TGTGCCAGCAGCCCCATCAGGGTAGCACACTATGGCTACACCTTC,CASSPIRVAHYGYTF
NA,TRBJ2-7,NA,TRBV27,TGTGCCAGCAGTTATAAAATCGACAGACTCTACGAGCAGTACTTC,CASSYKIDRLYEQYF
NA,TRBJ1-5,few,TRBV3-1/TRBV3-2,TGTGCCAGCAGCCCCTGGACAAGCAATCAGCCCCAGCATTTT,CASSPWTSNQPQHF
NA,TRBJ2-2,NA,TRBV18,TGTGCCAGCTCACCTCTGATGGGGCACACCGGGGAGCTGTTTTTT,CASSPLMGHTGELFF
NA,TRBJ1-1,once,TRBV9,TGTGCCAGCAGCGTATTAATGAACACTGAAGCTTTCTTT,CASSVLMNTEAFF
NA,TRBJ1-1,NA,TRBV5-1,TGCGCCAGCAGCTTGGAAACACAATATGCTGGAGCTTTCTTT,CASSLETQYAGAFF
TRBD1,TRBJ1-5,few,TRBV2,TGTGCCAGCAGTGGCGACAGGGGGCTTGAGCCCCAGCATTTT,CASSGDRGLEPQHF
TRBD1,TRBJ2-2,NA,TRBV6-6,TGTGCCAGCAGTTACCTGGGGGGACAGGGCACCGGGGAGCTGTTTTTT,CASSYLGGQGTGELFF
NA,TRBJ2-3,NA,TRBV5-1,TGCGCCAGCAGCCAAACGACTAGCACAGATACGCAGTATTTT,CASSQTTSTDTQYF